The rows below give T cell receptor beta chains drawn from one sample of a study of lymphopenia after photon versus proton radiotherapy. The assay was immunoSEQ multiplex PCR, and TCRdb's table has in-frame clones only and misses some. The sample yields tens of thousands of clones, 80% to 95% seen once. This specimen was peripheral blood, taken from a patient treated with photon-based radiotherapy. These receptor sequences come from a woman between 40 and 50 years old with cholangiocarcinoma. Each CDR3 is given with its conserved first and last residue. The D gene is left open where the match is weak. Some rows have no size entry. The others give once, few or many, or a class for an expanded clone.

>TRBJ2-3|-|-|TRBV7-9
CASSLAADTDTQYF
TGTGCCAGCAGCTTAGCAGCGGACACAGATACGCAGTATTTT
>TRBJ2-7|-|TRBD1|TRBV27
CASSHTPGTDSYEQYF
TGTGCCAGCAGTCACACACCCGGGACAGACTCCTACGAGCAGTACTTC
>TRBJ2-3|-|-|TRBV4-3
CASSQDWSRTDTQYF
TGCGCCAGCAGCCAAGATTGGAGTCGCACAGATACGCAGTATTTT
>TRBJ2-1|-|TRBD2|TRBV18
CASGPGLAANEQFF
TGTGCCAGCGGACCGGGACTAGCGGCCAATGAGCAGTTCTTC
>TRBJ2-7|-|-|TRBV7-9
CASSLGRYEQYF
TGTGCCAGCAGCTTGGGGCGGTACGAGCAGTACTTC
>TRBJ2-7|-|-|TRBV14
CASSQEAGPTYRYF
TGTGCCAGCAGCCAAGAGGCTGGTCCTACGTACCGGTACTTC
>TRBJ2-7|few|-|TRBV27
CASSFRSTYEQYF
TGTGCCAGCAGTTTCAGGTCTACCTACGAGCAGTACTTC
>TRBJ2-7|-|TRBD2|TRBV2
CASRTQTSGVTYEQYF
TGTGCCAGCAGGACTCAGACTAGCGGCGTGACCTACGAGCAGTACTTC
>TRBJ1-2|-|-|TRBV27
CASSPWGASSYTF
TGTGCCAGCAGCCCTTGGGGGGCGAGTAGCTACACCTTC
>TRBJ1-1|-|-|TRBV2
CAVRSGSGNTEAFF
TGTGCCGTCCGTTCGGGTTCCGGGAACACTGAAGCTTTCTTT
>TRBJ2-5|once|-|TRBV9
CASSPGDTSYQETQYF
TGTGCCAGCAGCCCCGGGGACACTTCGTACCAAGAGACCCAGTACTTC
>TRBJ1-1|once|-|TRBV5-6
CASSFYGGTEAFF
TGTGCCAGCAGCTTCTACGGGGGGACTGAAGCTTTCTTT
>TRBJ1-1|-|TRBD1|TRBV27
CASSQRTGNTEAFF
TGTGCCAGCAGTCAACGGACAGGTAACACTGAAGCTTTCTTT
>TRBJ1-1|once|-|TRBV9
CASSPGTDYTEAFF
TGTGCCAGCAGCCCCGGGACCGACTACACTGAAGCTTTCTTT
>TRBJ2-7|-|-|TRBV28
CASGQPYEQYF
TGTGCCAGTGGACAGCCCTACGAGCAGTACTTC
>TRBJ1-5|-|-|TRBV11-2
CASSLFPGLGDQPQHF
TGTGCCAGCAGCTTGTTTCCGGGATTGGGAGATCAGCCCCAGCATTTT
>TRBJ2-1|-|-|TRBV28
CASNPDWADWNEQFF
TGTGCCAGCAATCCCGACTGGGCAGATTGGAATGAGCAGTTCTTC
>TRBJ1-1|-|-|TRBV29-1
CSARLNTEAFF
TGCAGCGCCAGGCTGAACACTGAAGCTTTCTTT
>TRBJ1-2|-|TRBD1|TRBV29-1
CSVEDRTGGGYTF
TGCAGCGTTGAAGATAGGACAGGAGGCGGCTACACCTTC
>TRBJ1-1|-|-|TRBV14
CASSQVRGGTEAFF
TGTGCCAGCAGTCAAGTCAGGGGAGGCACTGAAGCTTTCTTT